The 5 T cell receptor beta chains in this list originate from one sample, sequenced in a study of CD8 T cells in ankylosing spondylitis. TCRdb called the 5' RACE reads again in MiXCR, with one record for every CDR3 protein. This sample carries under 300,000 distinct CDR3 sequences, around 10% of them seen once, and the ten largest clones take less than 8%. The sequencing sample was made of blood, either unsorted or a sorted T cell fraction (not recorded which). The origin of the receptors is a male donor with ankylosing spondylitis or in good health (not recorded which).

The V gene is TRBV7-2, the J gene TRBJ2-3, with TRBD2 identical over 8 bases. The CDR3 consists of 15 residues. Losses at the gene ends were 1 base for V and 6 bases for J; bases not matched to a gene: 6. Germline V gene lookup returns CDR1 SGHTA and CDR2 FQGNSA. DNA of the CDR3: TGTGCCAGCAGCTTAGTGGCAGCGGGAGTGGATACGCAGTATTTT. Protein: CASSLVAAGVDTQYF. Looking up the rest from reference TRBV7-2 and TRBJ2-3 gives the full variable domain: GAGVSQSPSNKVTEKGKDVELRCDPISGHTALYWYRQSLGQGLEFLIYFQGNSAPDKSGLPSDRFSAERTGGSVSTLTIQRTQQEDSAVYLCASSLVAAGVDTQYFGPGTRLTVL.

The chain couples TRBV28 to TRBJ2-3; 9 positions match TRBD2. The CDR3 spans 16 residues. Germline assignment: CDR1 MDHEN and CDR2 SYDVKM. V gave up 6 bases and J gave up 5 bases; unmatched junction bases: 12. CDR3 nucleotides: TGTGCCAGCAGGGAACTGAGCGGGAGGCGGAGAGATACGCAGTATTTT. This translates into CASRELSGRRRDTQYF.

This clonotype was recorded at least ten times. The V and J genes are TRBV6-6 and TRBJ1-2; D is unresolved. Looked up from germline, CDR1 is MNHNY and CDR2 is SVGAGI (reference sequence). The CDR3 extends over 13 amino acids. Trimming cost V 7 bases and J 0 bases, with 9 bases left between them. CDR3 sequence reads: CASNEQTNYGYTF. CDR3 sequence (DNA): TGTGCCAGCAACGAACAGACTAACTATGGCTACACCTTC.

The sample holds many counts of this clonotype. The rearrangement uses TRBV12-3 or TRBV12-4 and TRBJ1-1; the D is unclear. The germline V and J ends were trimmed by 1 base and 8 bases, with 11 bases remaining between them. The CDR3 is 13 residues long. The CDR3 reads CASSLGTDKEAFF. CDR3 DNA: TGTGCCAGCAGTTTAGGAACAGACAAGGAAGCTTTCTTT.

This clonotype has just a few counts. The V call is TRBV6-5, the J call TRBJ2-5; TRBD2 matches 8 bases. CDR3 size: 15 residues. V was clipped by 4 bases and J by 1 base; unmatched bases: 5. Germline V CDR1 and CDR2: MNHEY, SVGAGI. CDR3 region: CASSLPSGFQETQYF. The CDR3 coding sequence is TGTGCCAGCAGTTTGCCTAGCGGGTTCCAAGAGACCCAGTACTTC.